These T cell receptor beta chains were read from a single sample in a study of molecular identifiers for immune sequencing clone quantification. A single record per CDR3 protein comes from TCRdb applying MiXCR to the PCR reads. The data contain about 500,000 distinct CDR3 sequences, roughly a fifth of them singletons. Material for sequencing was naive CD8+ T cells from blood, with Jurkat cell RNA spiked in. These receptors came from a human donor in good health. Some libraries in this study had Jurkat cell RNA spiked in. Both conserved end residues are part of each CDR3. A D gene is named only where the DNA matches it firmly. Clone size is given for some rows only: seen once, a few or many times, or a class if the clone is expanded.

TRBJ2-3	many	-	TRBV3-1	TGTGCCAGCAATAACAGGGTTCCCCCCACAGATACGCAGTATTTT	CASNNRVPPTDTQYF
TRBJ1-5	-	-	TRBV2	TGTGCCAGCAGTGTAGGTTACCAGACCAATCAGCCCCAGCATTTT	CASSVGYQTNQPQHF
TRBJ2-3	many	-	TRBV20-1	TGCAGTGCTAGAGATCGCAGGGGGAGGCCAACGAGCACAGATACGCAGTATTTT	CSARDRRGRPTSTDTQYF
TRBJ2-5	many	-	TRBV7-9	TGTGCCAGCAGCTTAGTCCAAGAGACCCAGTACTTC	CASSLVQETQYF
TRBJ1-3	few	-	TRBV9	TGTGCCAGCAGCGCGGGGGACAACTCTGGAAACACCATATATTTT	CASSAGDNSGNTIYF
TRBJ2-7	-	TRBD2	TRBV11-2	TGTGCCAGCAGCTTAGTCCTAGCGGGAGGGCTAGAGCAGTACTTC	CASSLVLAGGLEQYF
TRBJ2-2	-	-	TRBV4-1	TGCGCCAGCAGCCAAGTAGGACAAGCGAACACCGGGGAGCTGTTTTTT	CASSQVGQANTGELFF
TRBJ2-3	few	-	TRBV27	TGTGCCAGCAGCTCTACACGGGATACGCAGTATTTT	CASSSTRDTQYF
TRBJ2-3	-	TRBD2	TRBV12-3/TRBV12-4	TGTGCCAGCAGTTTTTTAGCGGGGGGGCAAGATACGCAGTATTTT	CASSFLAGGQDTQYF
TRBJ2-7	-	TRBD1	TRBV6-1	TGTGCCAGCAGAGATTGGACAGGGGCGTTAAACGAGCAGTACTTC	CASRDWTGALNEQYF
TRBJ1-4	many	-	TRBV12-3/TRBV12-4	TGTGCCAGCAGTTTTAGAAGTGAAAAACTGTTTTTT	CASSFRSEKLFF
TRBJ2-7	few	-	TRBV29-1	TGCAGCGTTGAGGGGGAGGTAGCCTACGAGCAGTACTTC	CSVEGEVAYEQYF
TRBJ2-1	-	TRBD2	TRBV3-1	TGTGCCAGCAGCCAAGTGACTAGCGGTTACAGTAAGCAGTTCTTC	CASSQVTSGYSKQFF
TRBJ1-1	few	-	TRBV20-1	TGCAGTGCTAGTGGGACACTCATGAACACTGAAGCTTTCTTT	CSASGTLMNTEAFF
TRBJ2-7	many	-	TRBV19	TGTGCCAGTAGTATCGCAGGGGTTTCCTACGAGCAGTACTTC	CASSIAGVSYEQYF
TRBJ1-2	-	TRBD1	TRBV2	TGTGCCGGCAGTGGACAGGAGTATGGCTACACCTTC	CAGSGQEYGYTF
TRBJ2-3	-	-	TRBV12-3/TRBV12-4	TGTGCCAGCAGTCAATCTAGCCTAGGACACCCCTGGCGCACAGATACGCAGTATTTT	CASSQSSLGHPWRTDTQYF
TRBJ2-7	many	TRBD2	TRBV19	TGTGCCAGTAGTCCGTCCCGGGACTACTTCTACGAGCAGTACTTC	CASSPSRDYFYEQYF
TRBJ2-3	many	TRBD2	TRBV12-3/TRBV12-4	TGTGCCAGCAGTGGGGTTCTAGCGGGGGCAGATACGCAGTATTTT	CASSGVLAGADTQYF
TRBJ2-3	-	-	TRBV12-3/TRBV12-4	TGTGCCAGCAGTTCCTACAGGGATAATACGCAGTATTTT	CASSSYRDNTQYF
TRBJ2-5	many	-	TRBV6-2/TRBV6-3	TGTGCCAGCGGACGGAATGTAGAGGCAGAGACCCAGTACTTC	CASGRNVEAETQYF
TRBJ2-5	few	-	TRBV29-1	TGCAGCGTTGAGGGCATCCCCGAGTATTTTGAGACCCAGTACTTC	CSVEGIPEYFETQYF
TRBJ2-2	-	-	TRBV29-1	TGCAACGTTGATGAGGGCGGGATAGCCGGGGAGCTGTTTTTT	CNVDEGGIAGELFF
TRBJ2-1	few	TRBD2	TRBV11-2	TGTGCCAGCAGCTTAGAGTACAGCGGGGGGGCCTATGAGCAGTTCTTC	CASSLEYSGGAYEQFF
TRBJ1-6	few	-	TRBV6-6	TGTGCCAGCAGTTCCCTAGCGGATTATAATTCACCCCTCCACTTT	CASSSLADYNSPLHF
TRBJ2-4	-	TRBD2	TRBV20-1	TGCAGTGCTAGAGAACGGGAGGTTGGCAAAAACATTCAGTACTTC	CSAREREVGKNIQYF
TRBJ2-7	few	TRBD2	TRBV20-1	TGCAGTGCAGTACCCCTACTAGCGGCACTATCCTACGAGCAGTACTTC	CSAVPLLAALSYEQYF
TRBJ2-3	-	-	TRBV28	TGTGCCAGCAGTATGGGAGAGGGAAAGGTTTTGCATAGCACAGATACGCAGTATTTT	CASSMGEGKVLHSTDTQYF
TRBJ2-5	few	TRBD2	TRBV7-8	TGTGCCAGCAGCCCGGGGACTAGCGGGGACCGCAGGGAGACCCAGTACTTC	CASSPGTSGDRRETQYF
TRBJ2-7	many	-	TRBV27	TGTGCCAGCAGTTCGCGGACCGGCAACCACAACTACGAGCAGTACTTC	CASSSRTGNHNYEQYF
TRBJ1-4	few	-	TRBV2	TGTGCCAGCAGTGAAGAGGCCGCTAATGAAAAACTGTTTTTT	CASSEEAANEKLFF
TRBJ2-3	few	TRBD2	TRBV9	TGTGCCAGCAGCTCCGCGGGGGGGCCCTCAGATACGCAGTATTTT	CASSSAGGPSDTQYF
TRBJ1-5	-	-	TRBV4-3	TGCGCCAGCAGCCAAGATCCACCGGGAGAGAATAGCGATCAGCCCCAGCATTTT	CASSQDPPGENSDQPQHF
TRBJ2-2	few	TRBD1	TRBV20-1	TGCAGTGCTAGAGGACAGGGATCCGGGGAGCTGTTTTTT	CSARGQGSGELFF
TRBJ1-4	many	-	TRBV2	TGTGCCAGCAGGCGCACTAATGAAAAACTGTTTTTT	CASRRTNEKLFF
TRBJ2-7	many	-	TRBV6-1	TGTGCCAGCAGTGAACGGGGCCTCCCCCCGGAGCAGTACTTC	CASSERGLPPEQYF
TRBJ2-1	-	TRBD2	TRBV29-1	TGCAGCGTTAATAGCGGGAGCTCCTACAATGAGCGGTTCTTC	CSVNSGSSYNERFF
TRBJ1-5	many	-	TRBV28	TGTGCCAGCAGCCCCGTTGGGTTAGGCAATCAGCCCCAGCATTTT	CASSPVGLGNQPQHF
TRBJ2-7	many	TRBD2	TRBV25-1	TGTGCCAGCAGTGGACTAGCGGGTACCTACGAGCAGTACTTC	CASSGLAGTYEQYF
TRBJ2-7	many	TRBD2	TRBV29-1	TGCAGCGTTGCTGAGGGACTAGCGGGCGAGCAGTACTTC	CSVAEGLAGEQYF
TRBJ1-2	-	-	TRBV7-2	TGTGCCAGCGGCTCCCGGACAGTTTTCCACTATGGCTACACCTTC	CASGSRTVFHYGYTF
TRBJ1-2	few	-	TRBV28	TGTGCCAGCAGGCTAATGAGGGCATCTAACTATGGCTACACCTTC	CASRLMRASNYGYTF
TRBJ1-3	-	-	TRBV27	TGTGCCAGCAGTCTTACCCCTTACTCTGGAAACACCATATATTTT	CASSLTPYSGNTIYF
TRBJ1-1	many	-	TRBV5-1	TGCGCCAGCAGCTTGGAATTCCCGGAAGGAAACACTGAAGCTTTCTTT	CASSLEFPEGNTEAFF
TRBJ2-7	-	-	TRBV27	TGTGCCAGCAGTTTTCACACTTCCTACGAGCAGTACTTC	CASSFHTSYEQYF
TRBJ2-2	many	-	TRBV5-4	TGTGCCAGCAGCGCCGGACAAGCGCCCACCGGGGAGCTGTTTTTT	CASSAGQAPTGELFF
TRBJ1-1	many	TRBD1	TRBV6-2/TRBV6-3	TGTGCCAGCAGTCGAGACAGGGTGGCTGAAGCTTTCTTT	CASSRDRVAEAFF
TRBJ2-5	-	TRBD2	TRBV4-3	TGCGCCAGCAGCCAGGGGGACTACCGTGTGGGGGGGACCCAGTACTTC	CASSQGDYRVGGTQYF
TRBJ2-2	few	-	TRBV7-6	TGTGCCAGCAGCTTATGGTCGCGGCTGAACACCGGGGAGCTGTTTTTT	CASSLWSRLNTGELFF
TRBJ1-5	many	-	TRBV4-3	TGCGCCAGCAGCCAAGATCTGGCCAGGGAATATAGCAATCAGCCCCAGCATTTT	CASSQDLAREYSNQPQHF
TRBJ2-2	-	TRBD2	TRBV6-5	TGTGCCAGCAGTCCCCTAGCGGGGGGGCCTCGGATCACCGGGGAGCTGTTTTTT	CASSPLAGGPRITGELFF